These 2 T cell receptor beta chains share one sample of origin, sequenced in a study of T cell repertoires in cytomegalovirus infection. TCRdb re-derived calls from the reads in MiXCR, one entry per CDR3 protein. The sample carries approximately 550,000 distinct CDR3 sequences, approximately 15% recorded once. The sample comprised CD8+ T cells from PBMCs. These receptor sequences come from a human donor in good health (CMV status not recorded). Some clones in this sample may be carry-over from other donors' samples.

This chain connects TRBV6-6 to TRBJ1-6; tentatively, D is TRBD1 (6 bases). This CDR3 has 14 amino acids. The V and J ends lost 8 bases and 10 bases respectively, with 18 bases between them. Germline assignment: CDR1 MNHNY and CDR2 SVGAGI (reference sequence). CDR3: CASLTGGGESPLHF. CDR3 sequence (DNA): TGTGCCAGCCTAACAGGAGGGGGGGAATCACCCCTCCACTTT.

This clonotype was observed many times. The chain joins TRBV7-8 to TRBJ2-3, with 14 bases matching TRBD2. The germline V gene encodes CDR1 SGHVS and CDR2 FQNEAQ. Unmatched junction bases numbered 4, after V lost 6 bases and J lost 2 bases. The CDR3 spans 16 residues. The CDR3 DNA sequence: TGTGCCAGCAGTCCGGGACTAGCGGGAGTCACAGATACGCAGTATTTT. This codes for CASSPGLAGVTDTQYF.